The rows below give T cell receptor beta chains drawn from one sample of a study of blood T cell repertoires in COVID-19. This table comes from immunoSEQ multiplex PCR, and its TCRdb copy is limited to in-frame clones, with some not included. Of fewer than 200,000 clones in the sample, 83% were seen once. Specimen: peripheral blood. The receptors come from a woman of 80 years or more with acute or convalescent COVID-19. Both conserved end residues are part of each CDR3. D genes are given only for firm matches. Only some rows state a clone size, as once, few, many or a class for expanded clones.

V,size,D,J,DNA,CDR3
TRBV6-5,NA,NA,TRBJ1-1,TGTGCCAGCAGTCTAACTAGGGCAGCTGAAGCTTTCTTT,CASSLTRAAEAFF
TRBV10-2,NA,NA,TRBJ1-1,TGCGCCAGCGGAGGCCCGAACACTGAAGCTTTCTTT,CASGGPNTEAFF
TRBV6-5,once,TRBD2,TRBJ2-5,TGTGCCAGCAGTTATCTCCGGACTAGCGGACAAGAGACCCAGTACTTC,CASSYLRTSGQETQYF
TRBV7-2,NA,NA,TRBJ1-1,TGTGCCAGCAGCTTAGCGGGCAGGGTGGGGAACACTGAAGCTTTCTTT,CASSLAGRVGNTEAFF
TRBV18,once,TRBD1,TRBJ2-2,TGTGCCAGCTCGGGTCCGGGACAGGGGTCCACCGGGGAGCTGTTTTTT,CASSGPGQGSTGELFF
TRBV10-3,NA,TRBD1,TRBJ1-4,TGTGCCATCAGGGACAGGGGAGGCGAAAAACTGTTTTTT,CAIRDRGGEKLFF
TRBV28,few,TRBD1,TRBJ1-2,TGTGCCAGCACCCCTTCGGGACAGGGAGAAGTTTATGGCTACACCTTC,CASTPSGQGEVYGYTF
TRBV5-6,few,TRBD1,TRBJ2-1,TGTGCCAGCAGCTTGCCAGGGGGCGATGAGCAGTTCTTC,CASSLPGGDEQFF
TRBV5-8,NA,NA,TRBJ2-1,TGTGCCAGCAGCACGTTCAGGGGGGCTAACTACAATGAGCAGTTCTTC,CASSTFRGANYNEQFF
TRBV5-8,few,NA,TRBJ1-1,TGTGCCAGCAGCTTGGAACAGCCAGTACACACTGAAGCTTTCTTT,CASSLEQPVHTEAFF
TRBV6-2/TRBV6-3,NA,TRBD1,TRBJ1-5,TGTGCCAGCAGTGGGACAGGGGGCAATCAGCCCCAGCATTTT,CASSGTGGNQPQHF
TRBV9,NA,TRBD1,TRBJ1-3,TGTGCCAGCAGCCCAGGACAGGGGGTCGCACGAAACACCATATATTTT,CASSPGQGVARNTIYF
TRBV4-1,NA,TRBD2,TRBJ2-5,TGCGCCAGCAGCCAGGTAGCGGGAGCTCGGGAGACCCAGTACTTC,CASSQVAGARETQYF
TRBV7-2,NA,NA,TRBJ1-4,TGTGCCAGCAGCTGGACGGCGGGGGACAATGAAAAACTGTTTTTT,CASSWTAGDNEKLFF
TRBV28,NA,TRBD1,TRBJ2-7,TGTGCCAGCAGTCCCGGGACAGGCAAAGCCGAGCAGTACTTC,CASSPGTGKAEQYF
TRBV5-1,once,NA,TRBJ1-3,TGCGCCAGCAGCTTGACTCAGGGGTCTGGAAACACCATATATTTT,CASSLTQGSGNTIYF
TRBV7-2,NA,TRBD1,TRBJ2-5,TGTGCCAGCAGCAATGACAGGGTGGAGACCCAGTACTTC,CASSNDRVETQYF
TRBV28,NA,TRBD1,TRBJ1-5,TGTGCCAGCAGTTTTGGGGGACAGACGAATCAGCCCCAGCATTTT,CASSFGGQTNQPQHF
TRBV5-1,NA,NA,TRBJ2-7,TGCGCCAGCAAGCCAACAGGACAGTCGAGCTCCTACGAGCAGTACTTC,CASKPTGQSSSYEQYF
TRBV5-4,few,NA,TRBJ1-1,TGTGCCAGCAGCTCCCGGACAGTGAACACTGAAGCTTTCTTT,CASSSRTVNTEAFF
TRBV3-1/TRBV3-2,NA,NA,TRBJ1-2,TGTGCCAGCAGAGATAGGGGGAAAGCTAACTATGGCTACACCTTC,CASRDRGKANYGYTF
TRBV4-3,few,TRBD2,TRBJ2-2,TGCGCCAGCAGTTCAAGGAGCGGGAGGGCCGCCGGGGAGCTGTTTTTT,CASSSRSGRAAGELFF
TRBV5-5,NA,TRBD1,TRBJ2-7,TGTGCCAGCAGCTTTGGGACAGGATCCTACGAGCAGTACTTC,CASSFGTGSYEQYF
TRBV29-1,NA,TRBD1,TRBJ1-2,TGCAGCGTCCGGGACAGTCTCTATGGCTACACCTTC,CSVRDSLYGYTF
TRBV2,NA,TRBD2,TRBJ2-3,TGTGCCAGCAGTGCCGGGACTAGTCCTAGCACAGATACGCAGTATTTT,CASSAGTSPSTDTQYF
TRBV7-2,once,TRBD1,TRBJ2-1,TGTGCCAGCAGCCCGGGGACAGGGAACTTCCATGAGCAGTTCTTC,CASSPGTGNFHEQFF
TRBV7-2,few,NA,TRBJ1-1,TGTGCCAGCAGCTCCCCTCCTGCCGGGGTGGGCACTGAAGCTTTCTTT,CASSSPPAGVGTEAFF
TRBV10-3,NA,TRBD2,TRBJ2-2,TGTGCCATCAGTGAGAGACTAGCGGGAGGAGGGACCGGGGAGCTGTTTTTT,CAISERLAGGGTGELFF
TRBV2,NA,TRBD2,TRBJ2-1,TGTGCCAGCAGTGAAGGGAGGAGCGGGAGTTTGAATGAGCAGTTCTTC,CASSEGRSGSLNEQFF
TRBV27,NA,TRBD2,TRBJ2-3,TGTGCCAGCAGTTTCTTTCGGACTAGCGGAACAGATACGCAGTATTTT,CASSFFRTSGTDTQYF
TRBV30,NA,TRBD1,TRBJ1-1,TGTGCCTGGTCCGGGACAGCGAACACTGAAGCTTTCTTT,CAWSGTANTEAFF
TRBV6-5,NA,NA,TRBJ1-2,TGTGCCAGCAGTTCCGGGGCGGGAGGCCCTGACGGCTACACCTTC,CASSSGAGGPDGYTF
TRBV7-9,NA,TRBD2,TRBJ2-7,TGTGCCAGCAGCCCCGGGAGACTAGCAAAACACGAGCAGTACTTC,CASSPGRLAKHEQYF
TRBV27,NA,TRBD2,TRBJ2-2,TGTGCCACCACCTCTCAGGGGACTAGAGACGGCGGGGAGCTGTTTTTT,CATTSQGTRDGGELFF
TRBV20-1,NA,TRBD2,TRBJ2-5,TGCAGTGCTAGTCAGCGGGGGTATCAAGAGACCCAGTACTTC,CSASQRGYQETQYF
TRBV2,NA,NA,TRBJ2-7,TGTGCCAGCTCAACCGGGATTTTACACTACGGGCAGTACTTC,CASSTGILHYGQYF
TRBV11-3,NA,NA,TRBJ2-2,TGTGCCAGCAGCTTAGGGGTGGAGACCGGGGAGCTGTTTTTT,CASSLGVETGELFF
TRBV4-1,NA,TRBD2,TRBJ2-1,TGCGCCAGCAGCCAAGAAAGCGGGAGCTGGTACAATGAGCAGTTCTTC,CASSQESGSWYNEQFF
TRBV19,NA,NA,TRBJ2-1,TGTGCCAGTAGTATTGTAGCTAGCGTCGTCTACAATGAGCAGTTCTTC,CASSIVASVVYNEQFF
TRBV25-1,NA,TRBD1,TRBJ1-5,TGTGCCAGCATTCCACCAGGGGGCACGGATCAGCCCCAGCATTTT,CASIPPGGTDQPQHF
TRBV7-9,NA,NA,TRBJ1-6,TGTGCCAGCAGCATGGGCCCAGTTGAGTCACCCCTCCACTTT,CASSMGPVESPLHF
TRBV30,NA,TRBD1,TRBJ1-2,TGTGCCTGGAGTGTAAGGAGGACAGGGAGTAGGGGAGGCTACACCTTC,CAWSVRRTGSRGGYTF
TRBV15,NA,NA,TRBJ2-1,TGTGCCACCAGCAGAGTCAGGCATTCAGGGGTTGGCAATGAGCAGTTCTTC,CATSRVRHSGVGNEQFF
TRBV5-1,NA,TRBD2,TRBJ2-2,TGCGCCAGCAGCTTGGCCGAGAGCGGGGCCGGGGAGCTGTTTTTT,CASSLAESGAGELFF